The 27 T cell receptor beta chains in this list originate from one sample, sequenced in a study of T cell responses to AZD1222 COVID-19 vaccine (dated by TCRdb to 2020 to 2023). The time point label of this sample denotes: baseline before first vaccination. Libraries came from the immunoSEQ multiplex PCR assay. In TCRdb, the immuneACCESS table is reduced to in-frame sequences with V and J assigned. These tables do not hold every clone; where another copy was compared, an unresolved V gene accounts for under half, and the others remain unexplained. This sample holds approximately 100,000 clones; more than 85% were observed only once. About 15% of the sample goes to the ten largest clones. This specimen was peripheral blood, taken on day 0 of AZD1222 vaccination. These receptors all come from an adult in good health.

The chain carries TRBV11-2 and TRBJ1-2; TRBD1 is a possible D gene (5 bases). V lost 3 bases and J lost 4, with 12 bases in between. The CDR3 covers 14 residues. Germline CDR1 is SGHAT and CDR2 is FQNNGV. CDR3 residues: CASSLLGVGYGYTF. CDR3 in DNA: TGTGCCAGCAGCTTGCTGGGGGTAGGCTATGGCTACACCTTC.

The rearrangement links TRBV23-1 to TRBJ2-1; 8 positions agree with TRBD1. TRBV23-1 is assigned to the ORF class and has an uncertain function. Unmatched junction bases numbered 4, after V lost 3 bases and J lost 3 bases. The CDR3 runs 15 residues. The CDR3 is CASSQGQENYNEQFF. CDR3 DNA: TGCGCCAGCAGTCAGGGACAGGAGAACTACAATGAGCAGTTCTTC.

This rearrangement joins TRBV2 to TRBJ1-4; D unresolved. The CDR3 covers 12 residues. Germline V gene lookup returns CDR1 SNHLY and CDR2 FYNNEI. Trimming left V 4 bases short and J 7 bases short, with 7 bases between. Here the CDR3 DNA reads TGTGCCAGCAGTGGCACTCGTGAAAAACTGTTTTTT. It codes for CASSGTREKLFF.

This clone turned up a few times. The chain joins TRBV6-1 to TRBJ1-5; TRBD1 might be the D (6 bases). Trimming stripped 3 bases from V and 6 bases from J, with 15 bases between. This CDR3 has 15 residues. Germline lookup yields CDR1 MNHNS and CDR2 SASEGT. CDR3: CASSETEGGSQPQHF. The CDR3 nucleotides are TGTGCCAGCAGTGAGACGGAAGGGGGGAGTCAGCCCCAGCATTTT.

CDR3 protein: CAWSGHRGAYGYTF. The CDR3 DNA follows: TGTGCCTGGAGTGGGCACAGGGGCGCCTATGGCTACACCTTC. The gene calls are TRBV30 and TRBJ1-2; 7 bases align to TRBD1. Trimming took 1 base from V and 4 from J; bases not matched to a gene: 6. The CDR3 has 14 residues. The germline V gene has CDR1 GTSNPN and CDR2 SVGIG (reference sequence).

This rearrangement joins TRBV6-1 to TRBJ2-1; D is ambiguous. The V and J ends lost 3 bases and 3 bases respectively, with 15 bases between them. The V gene's germline CDR1 is MNHNS and CDR2 SASEGT. This CDR3 spans 16 amino acids. The CDR3 DNA is TGTGCCAGCAGTGATTTCCAGGCCCGAAACTACAATGAGCAGTTCTTC. As protein: CASSDFQARNYNEQFF.

The count of this clone is one. The chain combines TRBV27 with TRBJ2-7, with D perhaps assigned TRBD1 or TRBD2 (5 bases each). Per the germline V gene, CDR1 is MNHEY and CDR2 is SMNVEV (reference sequence). The CDR3 length is 12 residues. V lost 8 bases and J lost 7, with 15 bases in between. CDR3 region: CASWDDHGEQYF. The CDR3 DNA reads as TGTGCCAGCTGGGACGACCACGGAGAGCAGTACTTC.

The V call is TRBV5-1, the J call TRBJ2-1; TRBD2 agrees at 9 bases. Germline V lookup: CDR1 SGHRS, CDR2 YFSETQ. The V segment lost 1 base and the J segment 8 bases; nucleotides outside the gene matches: 10. The CDR3 is 16 residues long. CDR3 sequence reads: CASSLRREGLGDEQFF. CDR3 in DNA: TGCGCCAGCAGCTTGAGGCGGGAGGGCCTAGGGGATGAGCAGTTCTTC.

This chain uses TRBV11-3 with TRBJ1-1; D may be TRBD1 (6 bases). Looked up from germline, CDR1 is SGHNT and CDR2 is YENEEA. Between the trimmed V and J ends, which lost 1 base and 1 base, there was a span of 10 bases. CDR3 length: 15 amino acids. CDR3 nucleotide sequence: TGTGCCAGCAGCTTAGGGGGGGCAACGAACACTGAAGCTTTCTTT. Amino acid sequence: CASSLGGATNTEAFF.

This sequence joins TRBV7-8 and TRBJ2-1; possibly TRBD2 for D (5 bases). In germline, CDR1 is SGHVS, CDR2 FQNEAQ. This CDR3 has 15 residues. Trimming stripped 0 bases from V and 4 bases from J, with 10 bases between. The CDR3 DNA sequence: TGTGCCAGCAGCTTAGCCCCAGGCGGGTACAATGAGCAGTTCTTC. It codes for CASSLAPGGYNEQFF.

The V gene is TRBV3-1 (or the pseudogene TRBV3-2), the J gene TRBJ2-7; a weak D match, TRBD2 (7 bases). The germline gives CDR1 LGHDT, CDR2 YNNKEL (reference sequence). The germline V and J ends were trimmed by 6 bases and 1 base, with 19 bases remaining between them. The CDR3 runs to 16 residues. The CDR3 loop is CASSIKGGARSYEQYF. CDR3 in DNA: TGTGCCAGCAGTATAAAGGGGGGGGCCCGGTCCTACGAGCAGTACTTC.

The chain combines TRBV24-1 with TRBJ2-1; D is ambiguous. Germline V lookup: CDR1 KGHDR, CDR2 SFDVKD. Trimming removed 0 bases from V and 8 bases from J, with 7 bases in between. There are 13 residues in the CDR3. DNA of the CDR3: TGTGCCACCAGTGATTTGATAACGGATGAGCAGTTCTTC. This encodes CATSDLITDEQFF.

V gene TRBV5-4 combines with J gene TRBJ2-2, with a tentative D call TRBD1 (5 bases). The germline gives CDR1 SGHNT, CDR2 YYREEE (reference sequence). V lost 0 bases and J lost 5, with 11 bases in between. The CDR3 consists of 15 residues. CDR3: CASSLGQGETGELFF. CDR3 DNA sequence: TGTGCCAGCAGCTTGGGGCAGGGTGAGACCGGGGAGCTGTTTTTT.

The chain is built from TRBV6-5 and TRBJ1-6; 7 bases align to TRBD1. This CDR3 is built from 16 residues. CDR1 is MNHEY, CDR2 SVGAGI, per germline. Unmatched junction bases numbered 7, after V lost 0 bases and J lost 8 bases. For the CDR3, the DNA is TGTGCCAGCAGTTACTCGGACAGGCAGGGGGATTCACCCCTCCACTTT. Protein product: CASSYSDRQGDSPLHF.

CDR3 in amino acids: CASSLGGANSYEQYF. The CDR3 DNA reads as TGCGCCAGCAGCTTGGGAGGGGCCAACTCCTACGAGCAGTACTTC. This chain joins TRBV5-1 and TRBJ2-7; either TRBD1 or TRBD2 may fit D (5 bases each). Germline-derived CDR1 and CDR2 are SGHRS and YFSETQ. Trimming shortened V by 0 bases and J by 0 bases, and 10 bases separated the two germline ends. There are 15 residues in the CDR3. Looking up the rest from reference TRBV5-1 and TRBJ2-7 gives the full variable domain: KAGVTQTPRYLIKTRGQQVTLSCSPISGHRSVSWYQQTPGQGLQFLFEYFSETQRNKGNFPGRFSGRQFSNSRSEMNVSTLELGDSALYLCASSLGGANSYEQYFGPGTRLTVT.

This chain uses TRBV30 with TRBJ1-1; the D gene is possibly TRBD1 (5 bases). V lost 2 bases to trimming and J lost 2 bases, with 12 bases between them. Per the germline V gene, CDR1 is GTSNPN and CDR2 is SVGIG (reference sequence). The CDR3 has 14 amino acids. Here the CDR3 reads CAWSSYRRNTEAFF. In nucleotides, the CDR3 is TGTGCCTGGAGTTCATACAGGCGAAACACTGAAGCTTTCTTT.

This clone was seen a few times. V usage is TRBV29-1 and J usage is TRBJ2-4; no reliable D call. This CDR3 is built from 16 residues. The V gene's germline CDR1 is SQVTM and CDR2 ANQGSEA. V was trimmed by 1 base and J by 0 bases, leaving 13 bases between them. CDR3 sequence reads: CSVEGTTLLAKNIQYF. The CDR3, as DNA: TGCAGCGTTGAAGGTACGACACTTCTAGCCAAAAACATTCAGTACTTC.

On this clone itself: The junction shows a germline mismatch at one end, possibly a read error. This chain uses TRBV6-2 or TRBV6-3 with TRBJ1-5; D call uncertain. The CDR3 covers 14 residues. Germline lookup yields CDR1 MNHEY and CDR2 SVGEGT. In DNA form, the CDR3 reads TGTGCCAGCAGTTACCACGGTAGCGATCAGCCCCAGCATTTT. Its protein is CASSYHGSDQPQHF.

V and J are TRBV29-1 and TRBJ2-3, with 9 bases aligning to TRBD2. CDR3 length: 14 residues. CDR1 SQVTM and CDR2 ANQGSEA come from the germline V gene. The V segment lost 6 bases and the J segment 4 bases; nucleotides outside the gene matches: 8. CDR3 in amino acids: CSVIGREGPDTQYF. DNA of the CDR3: TGCAGCGTAATCGGGCGGGAGGGCCCAGATACGCAGTATTTT.

CDR3: CASSLRGSLGYNEQFF. In DNA, the CDR3 is TGTGCCAGCAGCTTGAGGGGCAGTCTAGGGTACAATGAGCAGTTCTTC. The rearrangement uses TRBV11-3 and TRBJ2-1, with D possibly being TRBD1 or TRBD2 (5 bases each). The V end was cut by 3 bases, the J end by 4 bases, with 16 bases between. The CDR3 consists of 16 residues. Germline CDR1 is SGHNT and CDR2 is YENEEA.

This clone has more than one count but fewer than ten. The rearrangement links TRBV6-5 to TRBJ2-7; D could derive from TRBD1 or TRBD2 (6 bases each). The germline V and J ends were trimmed by 6 bases and 3 bases, with 12 bases remaining between them. In germline, CDR1 is MNHEY, CDR2 SVGAGI. There are 13 residues in the CDR3. The CDR3 coding sequence is TGTGCCAGCAGGTTCGGGGGCGACTACGAGCAGTACTTC. It encodes CASRFGGDYEQYF.

V usage is TRBV7-9 and J usage is TRBJ1-5, with D maybe TRBD1 (5 bases). The CDR3 consists of 13 residues. CDR1 and CDR2 from the germline V gene are SEHNR and FQNEAQ (reference sequence). The V gene lost 2 bases and the J gene lost 5 bases, with 7 bases spanning the gap. CDR3 sequence reads: CASSLIGDQPQHF. In DNA, the CDR3 is TGTGCCAGCAGCTTAATAGGGGATCAGCCCCAGCATTTT.

This clone was observed once. The chain recombines TRBV5-1 with TRBJ2-6; D call uncertain. V was pared by 4 bases and J by 0 bases, with 5 bases between. The length of the CDR3 is 14 residues. CDR1 and CDR2 from the germline V gene are SGHRS and YFSETQ. In DNA form, the CDR3 reads TGCGCCAGCAGCCAGAGCTCTGGGGCCAACGTCCTGACTTTC. This codes for CASSQSSGANVLTF.

The chain combines TRBV5-5 with TRBJ2-7; D not resolved. Germline CDR1 SGHKS, CDR2 YYEKEE (reference sequence). The V and J ends lost 0 bases and 0 bases respectively, with 10 bases between them. There are 15 residues in the CDR3. CDR3 sequence: CASSLVQFPSYEQYF. The CDR3 nucleotides are TGTGCCAGCAGCTTGGTCCAGTTCCCCTCCTACGAGCAGTACTTC.

The chain links TRBV11-3 to TRBJ2-7; 7 nucleotides line up with TRBD1. The CDR3 consists of 16 residues. The germline V gene encodes CDR1 SGHNT and CDR2 YENEEA. The V and J ends lost 4 bases and 2 bases, in that order; junction bases with no gene match: 11. The CDR3 protein is CASSSFRGGRPYEQYF. The CDR3 DNA reads as TGTGCCAGCAGCTCCTTCAGAGGGGGCAGGCCCTACGAGCAGTACTTC.

The chain couples TRBV19 to TRBJ1-1, with 7 nucleotides matching TRBD1. CDR1 and CDR2 from the germline V gene are LNHDA and SQIVND (reference sequence). With V trimmed by 3 bases and J by 11 bases, 6 bases remained unmatched. This CDR3 spans 12 amino acids. The CDR3 is CASSIRQGWAFF. The DNA of the CDR3 is TGTGCCAGTAGTATCCGACAGGGCTGGGCTTTCTTT.

The chain employs TRBV6-1 and TRBJ1-5; 10 nucleotides line up with TRBD1. V was pared by 0 bases and J by 4 bases, with 6 bases of the junction left unmatched. Germline V CDR1 and CDR2: MNHNS, SASEGT. The CDR3 spans 17 residues. The CDR3 sequence is CASSEALPGQGNQPQHF. For the CDR3, the DNA is TGTGCCAGCAGTGAAGCGCTTCCGGGACAGGGGAATCAGCCCCAGCATTTT.